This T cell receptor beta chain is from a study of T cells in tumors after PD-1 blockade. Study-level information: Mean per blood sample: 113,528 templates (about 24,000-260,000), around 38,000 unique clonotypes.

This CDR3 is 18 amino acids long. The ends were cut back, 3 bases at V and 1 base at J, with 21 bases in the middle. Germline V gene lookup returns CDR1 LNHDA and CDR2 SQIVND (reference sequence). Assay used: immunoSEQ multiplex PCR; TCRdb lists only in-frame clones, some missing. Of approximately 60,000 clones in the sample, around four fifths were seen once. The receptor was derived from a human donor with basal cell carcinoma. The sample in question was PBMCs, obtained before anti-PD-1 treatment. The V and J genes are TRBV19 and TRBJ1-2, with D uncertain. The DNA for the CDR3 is TGTGCCAGTAGTATCTCGATGGTCGGAGCACAGCTTAACTATGGCTACACCTTC. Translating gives CASSISMVGAQLNYGYTF.